Below, 14 T cell receptor beta chains from the same sample are listed, as sequenced in a study of cytomegalovirus exposure and HLA in healthy donors. 60 Vbeta and 13 Jbeta primers were used in PCR. Libraries were prepared by immunoSEQ multiplex PCR; TCRdb keeps only in-frame clonotypes and omits some of them. The sample lists approximately 100,000 clones; approximately 82% were seen once. The specimen was PBMCs. Receptor source: a man aged 35 to 55 in good health and CMV-seronegative.

The chain joins TRBV9 to TRBJ1-1; tentative D call: TRBD1 (5 bases). V was cut by 0 bases and J by 7 bases, with 13 bases left in between. The germline gives CDR1 SGDLS, CDR2 YYNGEE. This CDR3 region has 14 residues. CDR3 in amino acids: CASSVGRQGSEAFF. Written as DNA, the CDR3 is TGTGCCAGCAGCGTAGGCCGGCAGGGAAGTGAAGCTTTCTTT.

This rearrangement joins TRBV2 to TRBJ1-2, with D perhaps TRBD1 (6 bases). This CDR3 is 13 amino acids long. Germline CDR1 SNHLY, CDR2 FYNNEI. V lost 6 bases and J lost 6, with 14 bases in between. CDR3 in amino acids: CASREGGANGYTF. The DNA of the CDR3 is TGTGCCAGCAGAGAGGGGGGGGCAAATGGCTACACCTTC.

The chain uses TRBV7-8 and TRBJ1-1, with a tentative D call TRBD1 (5 bases). The germline V gene has CDR1 SGHVS and CDR2 FQNEAQ. The CDR3 is 16 amino acids. Trimming took 4 bases from V and 4 from J, leaving 19 bases between them. The CDR3 region is CASSSPGLLMATEAFF. Written as DNA, the CDR3 is TGTGCCAGCAGCTCCCCGGGACTTCTAATGGCCACTGAAGCTTTCTTT.

The chain joins TRBV27 to TRBJ1-1; no firm D call. The ends were cut back, 6 bases at V and 0 bases at J, with 11 bases in the middle. Per germline, CDR1 MNHEY and CDR2 SMNVEV (reference sequence). This CDR3 is 14 amino acids long. The CDR3 DNA reads as TGTGCCAGCAGCCCGGGATCTATGAACACTGAAGCTTTCTTT. As protein: CASSPGSMNTEAFF.

The V call is TRBV9, the J call TRBJ2-3, with 10 bases identical to TRBD2. J lost 2 bases, V lost 4 bases, and 7 bases had no gene match. From germline, CDR1 is SGDLS and CDR2 YYNGEE. The CDR3 has 16 amino acids. The CDR3, as DNA: TGTGCCAGCAGCAGACGAGCGGGGGGGAACACAGATACGCAGTATTTT. Translation: CASSRRAGGNTDTQYF.

This clone was seen only once. The chain uses TRBV5-1 and TRBJ2-1, with 9 bases fitting TRBD1. Germline lookup yields CDR1 SGHRS and CDR2 YFSETQ. Losses at the gene ends were 5 bases for V and 5 bases for J; bases not matched to a gene: 8. The length of the CDR3 is 15 residues. In nucleotides, the CDR3 is TGCGCCAGCAGAAAACAGGGGGCGGTCCACAATGAGCAGTTCTTC. It codes for CASRKQGAVHNEQFF.

This chain links TRBV19 with TRBJ2-5, with 11 bases lining up with TRBD1. The CDR3 covers 15 residues. With 6 bases clipped from V and 3 bases from J, the junction kept 6 bases outside the gene matches. Looked up from germline, CDR1 is LNHDA and CDR2 is SQIVND (reference sequence). In nucleotides, the CDR3 is TGTGCCAGTAGACGGACAGGGGGCGGGAAAGAGACCCAGTACTTC. Amino acids: CASRRTGGGKETQYF.

The gene calls are TRBV19 and TRBJ2-1, with D tentatively TRBD2 (5 bases). Germline V gene data show CDR1 as LNHDA and CDR2 as SQIVND (reference sequence). The CDR3 has 15 residues. Deletions cut 1 base from V and 4 bases from J, with 11 bases between. DNA for the CDR3: TGTGCCAGTAGTATAGCGGCGGGTAGATACAATGAGCAGTTCTTC. It translates to CASSIAAGRYNEQFF.

This rearrangement joins TRBV7-2 to TRBJ2-2; 7 bases map to TRBD2. CDR1 and CDR2 from the germline V gene are SGHTA and FQGNSA. With 2 bases clipped from V and 0 bases from J, the junction kept 3 bases outside the gene matches. The length of the CDR3 is 16 residues. CDR3: CASSLQAGTNTGELFF. The CDR3, as DNA: TGTGCCAGCAGCTTACAAGCGGGGACGAACACCGGGGAGCTGTTTTTT.

This clone was detected once. V is TRBV7-9 and J is TRBJ2-5; 10 bases line up with TRBD2. The CDR3 consists of 14 residues. Per germline, CDR1 SEHNR and CDR2 FQNEAQ (reference sequence). After removal of 5 bases from V and 5 bases from J, the junction contained 5 bases not matched to a gene. The DNA for the CDR3 is TGTGCCAGCAGCATTCTAGCGGGGGACGAGACCCAGTACTTC. It encodes CASSILAGDETQYF.

This clone was counted a few times. V gene TRBV7-2 combines with J gene TRBJ1-2; the D is unclear. Trimming took 5 bases from V and 5 from J, leaving 18 bases between them. Germline values: CDR1 SGHTA, CDR2 FQGNSA. The CDR3 is 15 amino acids. The CDR3 sequence is CASSPSEGRWYGYTF. The CDR3 region has the DNA TGTGCCAGCAGCCCCAGTGAGGGCCGTTGGTATGGCTACACCTTC.

This clone was counted a single time. The chain joins TRBV19 to TRBJ2-1, with 10 bases matching TRBD1. CDR3 length: 15 residues. CDR1 is LNHDA, CDR2 SQIVND, per germline (reference sequence). V shed 9 bases, J shed 5 bases, and the junction held 10 bases outside the gene matches. CDR3 in DNA: TGTGCCAGCAAATTAACGGGACAGGGGAACAATGAGCAGTTCTTC. The encoded protein is CASKLTGQGNNEQFF. The full variable domain, rest sourced from reference TRBV19 and TRBJ2-1, is DGGITQSPKYLFRKEGQNVTLSCEQNLNHDAMYWYRQDPGQGLRLIYYSQIVNDFQKGDIAEGYSVSREKKESFPLTVTSAQKNPTAFYLCASKLTGQGNNEQFFGPGTRLTVL.

With respect to this clone: The junction differs from germline at one of its ends, possibly a read error. The chain has TRBV2 and TRBJ1-2; 8 nucleotides match TRBD1. There are 16 residues in the CDR3. CDR1 SNHLY and CDR2 FYNNEI come from the germline V gene. In DNA, the CDR3 is TGTGTCAGCAGGGAACTCTCAATTGACAGGGGAGGCGGCTACACCTTC. The encoded protein is CVSRELSIDRGGGYTF.

About this clone itself: The same CDR3 arises from other DNA sequences in this sample as well. The V gene is TRBV18, the J gene TRBJ2-1, with TRBD1 matching over 9 bases. Per germline, CDR1 KGHSH and CDR2 LQKENI. CDR3 length: 15 amino acids. V shed 6 bases and J 3 bases; nucleotides not matched to a gene: 6. As DNA, the CDR3 is TGTGCCAGCTCCCCCGGGACAGGGTACTACAATGAGCAGTTCTTC. This sequence encodes CASSPGTGYYNEQFF.